Listed below are T cell receptor beta chains from one sample, sequenced in a study of cytomegalovirus exposure and HLA in healthy donors. The method was immunoSEQ multiplex PCR; TCRdb's version includes in-frame clones alone and lacks a portion of them. The data show about 130,000 clones, 75% to 80% seen once. Material for sequencing was PBMCs. The receptors shown here come from a woman aged 60-70 years in good health and CMV-seronegative. Each CDR3 is given with its conserved first and last residue. Each record gives: CDR3 length, V gene, clone size, D gene, J gene, CDR3 DNA, CDR3 protein. A D gene is named only where the DNA matches it firmly. Some rows have no size entry. The others give once, few or many, or a class for an expanded clone.

14,TRBV7-2,NA,NA,TRBJ2-3,TGTGCCAGCAGCTTATCGCGGGATGCAGATACGCAGTATTTT,CASSLSRDADTQYF
15,TRBV5-6,NA,NA,TRBJ2-5,TGTGCCAGCAGCTTACGGACGGGGGAGCAAGAGACCCAGTACTTC,CASSLRTGEQETQYF
13,TRBV29-1,NA,TRBD1,TRBJ1-1,TGCAGCATAGACAGGGGGCGGGGAACTGAAGCTTTCTTT,CSIDRGRGTEAFF
14,TRBV12-5,NA,NA,TRBJ1-6,TGTGCTAGTGGACTCGACAGGAGCTATTCACCCCTCCACTTT,CASGLDRSYSPLHF
13,TRBV10-2,NA,NA,TRBJ1-2,TGCGCCAGCAGGGAGACAGGATTTAGTGGCTACACCTTC,CASRETGFSGYTF
16,TRBV11-2,NA,TRBD1,TRBJ1-2,TGTGCCAGCAGCTTAGATCCCCTCACAGGGGGCTATGGCTACACCTTC,CASSLDPLTGGYGYTF
15,TRBV27,NA,TRBD2,TRBJ2-2,TGTGCCAGCAGTTTAGCGGGGGCGAACACCGGGGAGCTGTTTTTT,CASSLAGANTGELFF
15,TRBV7-3,NA,NA,TRBJ1-1,TGTGCCAGCAGCTTACAGGGCAGCCCGAACACTGAAGCTTTCTTT,CASSLQGSPNTEAFF
16,TRBV27,NA,TRBD1,TRBJ1-5,TGTGCCAGCAGTGCCCGGGACAGGGGTAGCAATCAGCCCCAGCATTTT,CASSARDRGSNQPQHF
13,TRBV2,NA,TRBD1,TRBJ1-1,TGTGCCAGTCTAACAGGGGGGGGCACTGAAGCTTTCTTT,CASLTGGGTEAFF
15,TRBV7-2,NA,NA,TRBJ2-5,TGTGCCAGCAGCTTAGTGGGGCTGACTCGAGAGACCCAGTACTTC,CASSLVGLTRETQYF
14,TRBV2,NA,NA,TRBJ2-7,TGTGCCAGCAGTGAAAGGACAGTCGACTACGAGCAGTACTTC,CASSERTVDYEQYF
16,TRBV18,few,TRBD1,TRBJ2-2,TGTGCCAGCTCACCCCCCGAGGGGGCCATCACCGGGGAGCTGTTTTTT,CASSPPEGAITGELFF
16,TRBV7-3,NA,TRBD2,TRBJ2-3,TGTGCCAGCAGCTTAAGACTAGCGGGAGGTTCAGATACGCAGTATTTT,CASSLRLAGGSDTQYF
12,TRBV7-6,NA,NA,TRBJ2-3,TGTGCCAGCAGCCGAGGCGCAGATACGCAGTATTTT,CASSRGADTQYF
14,TRBV27,NA,TRBD1,TRBJ2-7,TGTGCCCGCAGTCCGACAGGGGGGTCCTACGAGCAGTACTTC,CARSPTGGSYEQYF
15,TRBV9,NA,TRBD1,TRBJ2-7,TGTGCCAGCAGCCCACGGACAGGGGGACCGGGAGAGCAGTACTTC,CASSPRTGGPGEQYF
11,TRBV30,NA,NA,TRBJ2-4,TGTGCCTGGACTAGCTCAGACATTCAGTACTTC,CAWTSSDIQYF
16,TRBV28,once,TRBD1,TRBJ2-3,TGTGCCAGCAACCTCGATTCGGACAGGGTCACAGATACGCAGTATTTT,CASNLDSDRVTDTQYF
15,TRBV10-1,few,NA,TRBJ2-2,TGCGCCAGCAGTGCATCACTAGGGAACACCGGGGAGCTGTTTTTT,CASSASLGNTGELFF
16,TRBV15,NA,NA,TRBJ2-2,TGTGCCACCAGCAACCGAGCAGGGTCGGGTACCGGGGAGCTGTTTTTT,CATSNRAGSGTGELFF
14,TRBV29-1,once,NA,TRBJ1-2,TGCAGCGTTGAGGAGAGGGGCGGGGTCTATGGCTACACCTTC,CSVEERGGVYGYTF
15,TRBV28,NA,NA,TRBJ1-4,TGTGCCAGCAGTACACAGAGCTGGACGGGGGAAAAACTGTTTTTT,CASSTQSWTGEKLFF
14,TRBV27,few,NA,TRBJ1-2,TGTGCCAGCAGTTTAAGAACAGATAACTATGGCTACACCTTC,CASSLRTDNYGYTF
17,TRBV28,NA,TRBD1,TRBJ1-6,TGTGCCAGCAGTTCAACGGGACAGGGACGTTATAATTCACCCCTCCACTTT,CASSSTGQGRYNSPLHF
9,TRBV7-9,NA,NA,TRBJ2-2,TGTTCCAGCCTCGGGGAGCTGTTTTTT,CSSLGELFF
18,TRBV5-5,NA,NA,TRBJ1-6,TGTGCCAGCAGCTTGGAGCAGGGGCAGAGCTCCTATAATTCACCCCTCCACTTT,CASSLEQGQSSYNSPLHF
14,TRBV5-4,once,NA,TRBJ1-2,TGTGCCAGCAGCTTGGAAGCGCTTAACTATGGCTACACCTTC,CASSLEALNYGYTF
15,TRBV2,NA,NA,TRBJ1-2,TGTGCCAGCAGGAGCGACAGCAGTCGGGTTTATGGCTACACCTTC,CASRSDSSRVYGYTF
14,TRBV10-3,NA,NA,TRBJ1-1,TGTGCCATCGGTAAGGACAGCTCTTACACTGAAGCTTTCTTT,CAIGKDSSYTEAFF
12,TRBV10-2,once,NA,TRBJ2-2,TGCGCCAGCAGTGCCCAGGCCGGGGAGCTGTTTTTT,CASSAQAGELFF
16,TRBV6-6,NA,NA,TRBJ1-4,TGTGCCAGCAGTTACTCCAGGGGCAGCAGACATGAAAAACTGTTTTTT,CASSYSRGSRHEKLFF
13,TRBV10-1,NA,TRBD2,TRBJ2-1,TGCGCCAGCAGTGTACTAGCGGGGAATGAGCAGTTCTTC,CASSVLAGNEQFF
14,TRBV12-5,once,NA,TRBJ2-3,TGTGCTAGTGGTTTGGGGACTGACACAGATACGCAGTATTTT,CASGLGTDTDTQYF
17,TRBV9,NA,TRBD1,TRBJ1-2,TGTGCCAGCAGCCCCCGGGACAGGCAGTATTTTAACTATGGCTACACCTTC,CASSPRDRQYFNYGYTF
24,TRBV2,NA,TRBD1,TRBJ2-5,TGTGCCAGCAGTGAAGAGCCGTTGGTCGGGACAGGGTCGATTATTCGATACCAAGAGTTGACCCAGTACTTC,CASSEEPLVGTGSIIRYQELTQYF
14,TRBV5-1,NA,TRBD1,TRBJ2-7,TGCGCCAGCAGCTCGACAGGGGGACTCTACGAGCAGTACTTC,CASSSTGGLYEQYF
14,TRBV11-2,NA,NA,TRBJ2-7,TGTGCCAGCAGCCCAAGGACAGTGACCTACGAGCAGTACTTC,CASSPRTVTYEQYF
13,TRBV2,NA,NA,TRBJ2-7,TGTGCCAGCTGGGGGGACGGCACCTACGAGCAGTACTTC,CASWGDGTYEQYF
15,TRBV18,NA,NA,TRBJ2-5,TGTGCCAGCTCCCCTCAAGCGGAGGGACGGGAGACCCAGTACTTC,CASSPQAEGRETQYF
13,TRBV5-1,NA,TRBD1,TRBJ2-7,TGCGCCAGCAGCTTACTACAGGGGGCCGAGCAGTACTTC,CASSLLQGAEQYF
15,TRBV9,few,NA,TRBJ2-3,TGTGCCAGCAGCGTGGGGCAGATCAGCACAGATACGCAGTATTTT,CASSVGQISTDTQYF
17,TRBV5-1,NA,NA,TRBJ2-1,TGCGCCAGCAGCTTGGGTAACCTAGGGGGGGCCTACAATGAGCAGTTCTTC,CASSLGNLGGAYNEQFF
17,TRBV5-1,once,NA,TRBJ2-3,TGCGCCAGCAGCCCCGAAGGGTGGGGGGGCCTCGGAGATACGCAGTATTTT,CASSPEGWGGLGDTQYF
14,TRBV5-1,once,TRBD1,TRBJ1-1,TGCGCCAGCAGCCGGACAGGGCAAGGAACTGAAGCTTTCTTT,CASSRTGQGTEAFF
17,TRBV4-1,NA,TRBD2,TRBJ2-5,TGCGCCAGCAGCCAAGATCAAATAGCGGGGGGGGTAGAGACCCAGTACTTC,CASSQDQIAGGVETQYF
15,TRBV27,NA,TRBD1,TRBJ1-2,TGTGCCAGCAGTCCTAGAAACCGGGACAGGGGTGTTTATGCCTTC,CASSPRNRDRGVYAF
16,TRBV2,NA,NA,TRBJ2-7,TGTGCCAGCAGTGAGGAGGGCCAGGTTTGGGCCTACGAGCAGTACTTC,CASSEEGQVWAYEQYF
12,TRBV29-1,NA,TRBD1,TRBJ1-2,TGCAGCGTTGGTGGGACAGCTCACGGCTACACCTTC,CSVGGTAHGYTF
16,TRBV14,NA,NA,TRBJ2-7,TGTGCCAGCAGCCAAGATCGTGGGGCGTACCTCTACGAGCAGTACTTC,CASSQDRGAYLYEQYF
14,TRBV29-1,NA,TRBD2,TRBJ2-7,TGCAGCGTTGGAGAGCGGGGGTACTCCTACGAGCAGTACTTC,CSVGERGYSYEQYF
15,TRBV28,NA,TRBD1,TRBJ2-7,TGTGCCAGCAGTTCACAGGGACAGGGATCCTACGAGCAGTACTTC,CASSSQGQGSYEQYF
15,TRBV18,NA,NA,TRBJ1-1,TGTGCCAGCTCACCACCGGCTCAGGGGATCACTGAAGCTTTCTTT,CASSPPAQGITEAFF
15,TRBV28,few,NA,TRBJ1-1,TGTGCCAGCAGTCTCCCATATAGAAAGAACACTGAAGCTTTCTTT,CASSLPYRKNTEAFF
14,TRBV7-2,once,TRBD1,TRBJ1-3,TGTGCCAGCAGATCCACAGGGGCAGGAAACACCATATATTTT,CASRSTGAGNTIYF
15,TRBV9,NA,NA,TRBJ2-5,TGTGCCAGCAACATGCTGGGCCGTGCAGAAGAGACCCAGTACTTC,CASNMLGRAEETQYF
15,TRBV28,once,TRBD2,TRBJ2-7,TGTGCCAGCAGTTCCCCCGGGACTATCGTCGTCGAGCAGTACTTC,CASSSPGTIVVEQYF
14,TRBV10-3,NA,NA,TRBJ1-3,TGTGCCCTCCGGGACATCAGCTCTGGAAACACCATATATTTT,CALRDISSGNTIYF
11,TRBV20-1,NA,NA,TRBJ2-4,TGCAGTGCTAGTCTAGGCAACATTCAGTACTTC,CSASLGNIQYF